Below, 14 T cell receptor beta chains from the same sample are listed, as sequenced in a study of cytomegalovirus exposure and HLA in healthy donors (dated by TCRdb to about 2017). To prepare the library, the immunoSEQ multiplex PCR assay was applied. A mixture of 60 forward primers for TCR Vbeta segments and 13 reverse primers for TCR Jbeta segments was used in the multiplex PCR. TCRdb took over this immuneACCESS table, retaining in-frame rearrangements with V and J assigned. Such tables are incomplete; in checked studies, under half of the missing clones stem from an unresolved V gene, and the remainder is unexplained. A total of 100,000 or so clones appear in this sample, approximately 70% of them only once. Together, the top ten hold around 3.5% of the sample. Sequencing was done on a sample of PBMCs. The receptors were sampled from a man aged 25-40 years in good health and CMV-seronegative.

This clone was detected a few times. The genes are TRBV5-4 and TRBJ2-3, with a possible D match to TRBD2 (6 bases). CDR1 is SGHNT and CDR2 is YYREEE in the germline V gene (reference sequence). The CDR3 extends over 13 amino acids. With 5 bases removed from V and 2 bases from J, the gap between germline ends came to 9 bases. The CDR3 nucleotides are TGTGCCAGCAGAGGAGGGACCACAGATACGCAGTATTTT. Protein: CASRGGTTDTQYF.

CDR3 amino acids: CASSLPSGRDSGYTF. The CDR3 nucleotides read TGCGCCAGCAGCTTGCCTTCCGGGAGGGACTCTGGCTACACCTTC. The V and J genes are TRBV5-1 and TRBJ1-2; maybe TRBD1 (5 bases). V lost 1 base to trimming and J lost 7 bases, with 17 bases between them. Germline CDR1 reads SGHRS; CDR2 reads YFSETQ. The CDR3 sequence is 15 residues long.

V gene TRBV19 combines with J gene TRBJ1-1; 9 nucleotides line up with TRBD1. Per the germline V gene, CDR1 is LNHDA and CDR2 is SQIVND (reference sequence). V was clipped by 3 bases and J by 6 bases; unmatched bases: 11. The CDR3 totals 16 residues. As DNA, the CDR3 is TGTGCCAGTAGTATGACAGGGGGACAAAGTATCCCTGAAGCTTTCTTT. It is translated as CASSMTGGQSIPEAFF.

This chain joins TRBV5-6 and TRBJ1-3; a possible D gene is TRBD1 (5 bases). Germline V CDR1 and CDR2: SGHDT, YYEEEE. The CDR3 loop spans 15 amino acids. Trimming removed 3 bases at V and 0 bases at J, with 10 bases between. The CDR3, as DNA: TGTGCCAGCAGCTCACCGGACACCTCTGGAAACACCATATATTTT. Translating gives CASSSPDTSGNTIYF.

In its sample, this clone was seen a few times. J is TRBJ1-5 and V is TRBV19, with D perhaps TRBD1 (5 bases). Germline V lookup: CDR1 LNHDA, CDR2 SQIVND (reference sequence). The CDR3 is 14 residues long. Trimming cost V 7 bases and J 5 bases, with 15 bases left between them. Here the CDR3 reads CASTVWGVDQPQHF. The CDR3 coding sequence is TGTGCCAGTACCGTATGGGGGGTGGATCAGCCCCAGCATTTT.

V and J are TRBV29-1 and TRBJ2-5; no clear D. The better agreement between TRBJ2-7 and the DNA end casts doubt on the J call. The CDR3 runs 14 residues. Germline V gene data show CDR1 as SQVTM and CDR2 as ANQGSEA. The CDR3 loop is CSVKRWVDSYEQYF. CDR3 bases: TGCAGCGTTAAGAGGTGGGTGGACTCCTACGAGCAGTACTTC.

The rearrangement joins TRBV5-1 to TRBJ2-3, with 10 nucleotides matching TRBD2. Germline V gives CDR1 SGHRS, CDR2 YFSETQ. Trimming removed 6 bases from V and 6 bases from J; junction bases left unmatched: 7. The CDR3 runs 14 residues. The DNA of the CDR3 is TGCGCCAGCAAGGGGCTAGCGGGAGCGGATACGCAGTATTTT. Its translation is CASKGLAGADTQYF.

This clone showed up just once. The V gene is TRBV16, the J gene TRBJ1-5; D uncertain. CDR1 and CDR2 (germline): KGHSY, FQNENV. This CDR3 region has 16 residues. The germline V and J ends were trimmed by 2 bases and 1 base, with 12 bases remaining between them. The CDR3 region is CASSQGSSGSNQPQHF. DNA of the CDR3: TGTGCCAGCAGCCAAGGGTCTTCGGGGAGCAATCAGCCCCAGCATTTT.

This chain uses TRBV7-9 with TRBJ2-1, with 8 bases aligning to TRBD2. Germline V CDR1 and CDR2: SEHNR, FQNEAQ (reference sequence). This CDR3 region has 14 residues. V lost 7 bases, J lost 7 bases, and 9 bases stayed unmatched. In DNA, the CDR3 is TGTGCCAGCAAGTCACTAGCGGAAACAAATGAGCAGTTCTTC. It codes for CASKSLAETNEQFF.

The chain has TRBV28 and TRBJ1-2; TRBD1 aligns across 9 bases. This CDR3 spans 12 amino acids. J lost 8 bases, V lost 7 bases, and 5 bases had no gene match. Germline V lookup: CDR1 MDHEN, CDR2 SYDVKM. The CDR3 DNA sequence: TGTGCCAGCACCCTGGGACAGGGCGGCTACACCTTC. Amino acids: CASTLGQGGYTF.

This clone was observed a handful of times. The rearrangement links TRBV19 to TRBJ2-2; a possible D gene is TRBD2 (6 bases). The CDR3 totals 16 residues. From germline, CDR1 is LNHDA and CDR2 SQIVND (reference sequence). The V and J ends lost 6 bases and 0 bases respectively, with 14 bases between them. CDR3 residues: CASSHRRTTNTGELFF. CDR3 in DNA: TGTGCCAGTAGCCATAGACGGACTACGAACACCGGGGAGCTGTTTTTT.

This rearrangement joins TRBV7-9 to TRBJ1-1; weak D call: TRBD1 (6 bases). V lost 4 bases and J 6 bases, leaving 15 bases between the germline ends. The germline V gene encodes CDR1 SEHNR and CDR2 FQNEAQ (reference sequence). The CDR3 totals 14 residues. CDR3 sequence reads: CASSWSRDMPEAFF. CDR3 bases: TGTGCCAGCAGCTGGTCCCGGGACATGCCTGAAGCTTTCTTT.

To note about this clone: Other nucleotide sequences in the sample specify the same CDR3. The chain employs TRBV5-1 and TRBJ2-7, with D unresolved. V dropped 0 bases and J dropped 1 base, with 5 bases sitting between them. The germline V gene encodes CDR1 SGHRS and CDR2 YFSETQ. The CDR3 extends over 13 amino acids. The CDR3: CASSLAGSYEQYF. The CDR3 DNA sequence: TGCGCCAGCAGCTTGGCCGGGTCCTACGAGCAGTACTTC.

V usage is TRBV29-1 and J usage is TRBJ1-2; 8 bases match TRBD1. V was pared by 5 bases and J by 2 bases, with 4 bases of the junction left unmatched. This CDR3 is 13 amino acids long. The germline V gene has CDR1 SQVTM and CDR2 ANQGSEA. CDR3 nucleotide sequence: TGCAGCGTTCTCGACAGGGGAAACTATGGCTACACCTTC. This codes for CSVLDRGNYGYTF.